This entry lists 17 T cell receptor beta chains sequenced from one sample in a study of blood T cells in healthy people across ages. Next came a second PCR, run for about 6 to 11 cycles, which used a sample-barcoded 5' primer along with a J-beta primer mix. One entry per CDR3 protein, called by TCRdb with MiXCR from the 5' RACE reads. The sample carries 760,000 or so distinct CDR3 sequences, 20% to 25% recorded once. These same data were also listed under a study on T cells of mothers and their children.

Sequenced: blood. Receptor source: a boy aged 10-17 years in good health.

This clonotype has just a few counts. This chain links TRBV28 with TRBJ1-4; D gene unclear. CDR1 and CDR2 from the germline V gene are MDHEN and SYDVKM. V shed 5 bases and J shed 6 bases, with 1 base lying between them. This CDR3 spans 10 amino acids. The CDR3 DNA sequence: TGTGCCAGCAGTGATGAAAAACTGTTTTTT. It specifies CASSDEKLFF.

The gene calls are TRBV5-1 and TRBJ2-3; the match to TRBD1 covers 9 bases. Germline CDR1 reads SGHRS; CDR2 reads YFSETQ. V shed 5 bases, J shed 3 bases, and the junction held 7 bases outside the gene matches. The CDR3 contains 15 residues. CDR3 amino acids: CASSFGGQGTDTQYF. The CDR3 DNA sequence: TGCGCCAGCAGTTTTGGGGGACAGGGAACAGATACGCAGTATTTT.

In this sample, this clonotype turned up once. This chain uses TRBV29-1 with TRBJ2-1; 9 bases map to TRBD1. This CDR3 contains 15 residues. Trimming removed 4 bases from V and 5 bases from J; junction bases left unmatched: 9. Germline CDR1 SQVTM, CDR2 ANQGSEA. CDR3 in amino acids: CSVVPGDRVNNEQFF. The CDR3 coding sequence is TGCAGCGTTGTCCCCGGGGACAGGGTGAACAATGAGCAGTTCTTC.

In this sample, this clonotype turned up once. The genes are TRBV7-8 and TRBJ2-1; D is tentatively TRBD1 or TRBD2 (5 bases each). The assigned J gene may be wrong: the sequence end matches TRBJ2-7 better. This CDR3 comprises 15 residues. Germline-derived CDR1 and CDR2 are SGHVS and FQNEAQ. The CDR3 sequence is CASSLGPFGENEQYF. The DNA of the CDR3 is TGTGCCAGCAGCCTGGGACCCTTTGGGGAAAACGAGCAGTACTTC.

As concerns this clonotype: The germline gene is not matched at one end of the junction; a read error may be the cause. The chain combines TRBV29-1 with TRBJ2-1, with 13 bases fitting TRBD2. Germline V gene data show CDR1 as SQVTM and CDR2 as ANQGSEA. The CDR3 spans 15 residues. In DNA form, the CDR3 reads TGCAGCGTTGCGGGGACTAGCGGGGAATACAATGAGCAGTTCTTT. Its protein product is CSVAGTSGEYNEQFF.

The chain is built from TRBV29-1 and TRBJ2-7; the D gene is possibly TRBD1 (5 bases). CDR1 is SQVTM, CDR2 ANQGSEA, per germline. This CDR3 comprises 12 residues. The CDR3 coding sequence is TGCAGTGGGGTAGGGGAACCCCCCGAGCAGTACTTC. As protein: CSGVGEPPEQYF.

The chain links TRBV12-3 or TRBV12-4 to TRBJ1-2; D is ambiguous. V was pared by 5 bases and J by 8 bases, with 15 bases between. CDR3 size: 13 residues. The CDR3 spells CASSPPSPWGYTF. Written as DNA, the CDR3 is TGTGCCAGCAGTCCCCCATCGCCGTGGGGCTACACCTTC.

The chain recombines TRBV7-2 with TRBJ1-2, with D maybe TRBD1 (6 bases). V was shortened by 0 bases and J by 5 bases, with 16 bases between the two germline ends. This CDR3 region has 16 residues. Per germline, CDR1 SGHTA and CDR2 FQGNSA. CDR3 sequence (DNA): TGTGCCAGCAGCTTAGCGGGGGGCAGAACCCGGTATGGCTACACCTTC. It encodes CASSLAGGRTRYGYTF.

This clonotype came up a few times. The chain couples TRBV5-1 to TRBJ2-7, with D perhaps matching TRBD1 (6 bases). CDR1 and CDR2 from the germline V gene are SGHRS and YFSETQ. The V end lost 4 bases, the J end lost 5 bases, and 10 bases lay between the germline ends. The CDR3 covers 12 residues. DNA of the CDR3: TGCGCCAGCAGCCTAGGACAGAACGAGCAGTACTTC. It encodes CASSLGQNEQYF.

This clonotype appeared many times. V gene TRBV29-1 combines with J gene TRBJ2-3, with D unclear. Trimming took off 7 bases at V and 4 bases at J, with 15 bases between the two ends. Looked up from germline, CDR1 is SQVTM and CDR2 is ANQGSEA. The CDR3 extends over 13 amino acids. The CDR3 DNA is TGCAGCGCCTTTTCCACAGAAGCAGATACGCAGTATTTT. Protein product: CSAFSTEADTQYF.

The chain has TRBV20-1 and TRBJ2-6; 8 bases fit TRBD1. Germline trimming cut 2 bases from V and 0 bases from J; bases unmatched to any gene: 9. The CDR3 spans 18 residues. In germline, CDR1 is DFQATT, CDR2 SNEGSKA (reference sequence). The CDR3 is CSARPRTGSSSGANVLTF. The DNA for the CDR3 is TGCAGTGCTAGACCTAGGACAGGGTCATCCTCTGGGGCCAACGTCCTGACTTTC.

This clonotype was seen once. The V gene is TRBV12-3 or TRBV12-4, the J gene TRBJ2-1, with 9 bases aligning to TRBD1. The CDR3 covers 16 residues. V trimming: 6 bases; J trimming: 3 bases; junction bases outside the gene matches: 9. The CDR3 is CASSKRGDRVYNEQFF. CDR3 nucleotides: TGTGCCAGCAGCAAGAGAGGGGACAGGGTCTACAATGAGCAGTTCTTC.

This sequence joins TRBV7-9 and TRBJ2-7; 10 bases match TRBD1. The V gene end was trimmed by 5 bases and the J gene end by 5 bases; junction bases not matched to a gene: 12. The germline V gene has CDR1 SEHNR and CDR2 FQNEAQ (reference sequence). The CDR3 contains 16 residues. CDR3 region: CASSLSRDRGGHEQYF. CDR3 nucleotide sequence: TGTGCCAGCAGCCTTTCTCGGGACAGGGGCGGTCACGAGCAGTACTTC. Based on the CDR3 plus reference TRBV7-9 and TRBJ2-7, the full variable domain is DTGVSQNPRHKITKRGQNVTFRCDPISEHNRLYWYRQTLGQGPEFLTYFQNEAQLEKSRLLSDRFSAERPKGSFSTLEIQRTEQGDSAMYLCASSLSRDRGGHEQYFGPGTRLTVT.

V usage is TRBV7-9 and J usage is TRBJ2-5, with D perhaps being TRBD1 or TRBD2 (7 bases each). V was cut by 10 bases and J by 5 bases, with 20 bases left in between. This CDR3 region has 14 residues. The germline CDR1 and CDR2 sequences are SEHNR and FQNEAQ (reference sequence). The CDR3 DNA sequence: TGTGCCATTCCAAAGACAGGGAGGGAGGAGACCCAGTACTTC. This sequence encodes CAIPKTGREETQYF.

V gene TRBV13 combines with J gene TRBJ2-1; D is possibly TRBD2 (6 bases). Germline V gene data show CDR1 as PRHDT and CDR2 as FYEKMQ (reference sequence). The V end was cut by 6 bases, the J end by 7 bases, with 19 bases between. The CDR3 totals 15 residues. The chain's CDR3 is CASSLPGPSANEQFF. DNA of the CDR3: TGTGCCAGCAGTCTGCCGGGACCTAGCGCTAATGAGCAGTTCTTC.

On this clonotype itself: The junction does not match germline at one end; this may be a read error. The CDR3 region is CASGLGQGGGNTIYF. The CDR3 DNA sequence: TGTGCCAGCGGCTTGGGACAGGGGGGTGGAAACACCATATATTTT. The rearrangement uses TRBV7-8 and TRBJ1-3; 11 bases agree with TRBD1. CDR1 SGHVS and CDR2 FQNEAQ come from the germline V gene. The CDR3 is 15 amino acids. The full variable domain, its missing parts supplied by reference TRBV7-8 and TRBJ1-3, is GAGVSQSPRYKVAKRGQDVALRCDPISGHVSLFWYQQALGQGPEFLTYFQNEAQLDKSGLPSDRFFAERPEGSVSTLKIQRTQQEDSAVYLCASGLGQGGGNTIYFGEGSWLTVV.

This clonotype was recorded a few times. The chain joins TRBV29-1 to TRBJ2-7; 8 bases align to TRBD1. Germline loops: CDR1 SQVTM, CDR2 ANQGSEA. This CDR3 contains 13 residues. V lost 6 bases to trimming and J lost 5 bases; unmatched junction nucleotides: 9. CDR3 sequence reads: CSVRTGYSNEQYF. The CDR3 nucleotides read TGCAGCGTACGGACAGGGTATTCCAACGAGCAGTACTTC.